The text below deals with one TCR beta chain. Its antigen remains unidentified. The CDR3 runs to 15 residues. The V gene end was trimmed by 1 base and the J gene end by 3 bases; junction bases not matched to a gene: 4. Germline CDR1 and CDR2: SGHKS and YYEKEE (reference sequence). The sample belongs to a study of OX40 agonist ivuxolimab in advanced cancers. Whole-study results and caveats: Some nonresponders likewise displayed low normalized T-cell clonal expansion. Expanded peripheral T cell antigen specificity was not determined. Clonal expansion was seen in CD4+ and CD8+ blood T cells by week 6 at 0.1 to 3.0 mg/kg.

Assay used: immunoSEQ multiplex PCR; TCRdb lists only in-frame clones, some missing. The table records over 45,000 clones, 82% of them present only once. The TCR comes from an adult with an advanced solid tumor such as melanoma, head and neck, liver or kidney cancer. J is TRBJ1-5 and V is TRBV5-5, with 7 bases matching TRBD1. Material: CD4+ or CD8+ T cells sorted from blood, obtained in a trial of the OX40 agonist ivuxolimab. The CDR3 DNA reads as TGTGCCAGCAGCTTGATACAGGGGAACAATCAGCCCCAGCATTTT. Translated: CASSLIQGNNQPQHF.